This is a list of T cell receptor beta chains from one sample in a study of T cell responses to AZD1222 COVID-19 vaccine. Profiling relied on immunoSEQ multiplex PCR, and the TCRdb table lists in-frame clones only, not all of them. The profile shows over 100,000 clones, around 87% of them singletons. The source material was peripheral blood, sampled 28 days after the second AZD1222 dose. The origin of the receptors is an adult who received the AZD1222 COVID-19 vaccine. Each CDR3 is given with its conserved first and last residue. The D gene is left open where the match is weak. Clone size is not always given. Where it is, it says once, few, many or a class for expanded clones.

v_call	d_call	clone_size	j_call	cdr3_nt	cdr3_aa
TRBV12-3/TRBV12-4	.	.	TRBJ1-1	TGTGCCAGCAGAGGACCGATGAACACTGAAGCTTTCTTT	CASRGPMNTEAFF
TRBV5-1	.	.	TRBJ2-1	TGCGCCAGCAGTCCCACAGGGGACTTCTACAATGAGCAGTTCTTC	CASSPTGDFYNEQFF
TRBV6-1	TRBD2	once	TRBJ2-3	TGTGCCAGCAGTGCGGCTCTCCTAGCGGGGGGGCGTACAGATACGCAGTATTTT	CASSAALLAGGRTDTQYF
TRBV28	.	once	TRBJ1-1	TGTGCCAGCAGTTTGGGAACAGGGTGGGCTGAAGCTTTCTTT	CASSLGTGWAEAFF
TRBV24-1	.	.	TRBJ1-4	TGTGCCACCAGTGATTACTCGGCTGGTGATGAAAAACTGTTTTTT	CATSDYSAGDEKLFF
TRBV6-1	.	.	TRBJ1-6	TGTGCCAGCAGTGAAGCGCTCGGGTTGGATTCACCCCTCCACTTT	CASSEALGLDSPLHF
TRBV20-1	.	.	TRBJ2-1	TGCAGTGCCAGATTGGTGGTTGAGCAGTTCTTC	CSARLVVEQFF
TRBV7-3	.	.	TRBJ1-1	TGTGCCAGCAGCTTAGGTCCAGGCATGAACACTGAAGCTTTCTTT	CASSLGPGMNTEAFF
TRBV6-5	TRBD1	.	TRBJ1-3	TGTGCCAGCACCAGCGGACAGGTATTAGGAAACACCATATATTTT	CASTSGQVLGNTIYF
TRBV9	.	.	TRBJ2-3	TGTGCCAGCAGCGTAAATGAGGGTGGAACAGATACGCAGTATTTT	CASSVNEGGTDTQYF
TRBV6-5	TRBD1	.	TRBJ1-6	TGTGCCAGCAGGCCAGGGGGGACCGCAAATTCACCCCTCCACTTT	CASRPGGTANSPLHF
TRBV6-8	.	few	TRBJ1-1	TGTGCCAGCAGTTTACAAGAGAACACTGAAGCTTTCTTT	CASSLQENTEAFF
TRBV9	.	.	TRBJ1-1	TGTGCCAGCAGCCCTTATTCAGGGATTGAAGCTTTCTTT	CASSPYSGIEAFF
TRBV5-4	TRBD2	few	TRBJ2-3	TGTGCCAGCAGCAAAACTAGCGGGGGGCACACAGATACGCAGTATTTT	CASSKTSGGHTDTQYF
TRBV19	.	.	TRBJ1-2	TGTGCCAGTAGTATAGGAGGGGCAGGGGCTCGTCATGGCTACACCTTC	CASSIGGAGARHGYTF
TRBV6-5	TRBD1	.	TRBJ1-1	TGTGCCAGCAGTCGGACAGGGGGCAGGACTGAAGCTTTCTTT	CASSRTGGRTEAFF
TRBV6-5	TRBD1	.	TRBJ1-4	TGTGCCAGCCTTCCCCGGGACAGGGGGCATGAAAAACTGTTTTTT	CASLPRDRGHEKLFF
TRBV5-1	.	.	TRBJ2-7	TGCGCCAGCAGCTCGCCATCCTACGAGCAGTACTTC	CASSSPSYEQYF
TRBV5-8	TRBD1	.	TRBJ1-1	TGTGCCAGCAGCTTGTTCAGGGGGCCGTCTGTGAACACTGAAGCTTTCTTT	CASSLFRGPSVNTEAFF
TRBV7-2	.	.	TRBJ2-7	TGTGCCAGCAGCTTATTCGATTGGCTTGAGCAGTACTTC	CASSLFDWLEQYF
TRBV7-8	.	.	TRBJ2-3	TGTGCCAGCAGCTTAGGGGGTGGAGGCACAGCAACAGATACGCAGTATTTT	CASSLGGGGTATDTQYF
TRBV28	.	.	TRBJ1-1	TGTGCCAGCAGGAAGGATACCGAAGCTTTCTTT	CASRKDTEAFF
TRBV30	.	.	TRBJ1-2	TGTGCCTGGAGTCCGGGTTACGGCTACACCTTC	CAWSPGYGYTF